This passage covers 31 T cell receptor beta chains from one sample sequenced in a study of shared clonotypes between healthy human individuals. Profiling relied on immunoSEQ multiplex PCR, and the TCRdb table lists in-frame clones only, not all of them. Found here are 2 million to 2.5 million clones, approximately 96% of them singletons; the top ten hold 0.1% to 0.15%. The specimen sequenced was naive CD4+ T cells sorted from blood. As to subset: CD45RA+ positively selected. Every receptor here comes from a man younger than 35 in good health.

This clone was recorded only once. The DNA for the CDR3 is TGTGCCAGCAGCTCGAGACAGGGTAGAAACACCATATATTTT. It encodes CASSSRQGRNTIYF. The rearrangement links TRBV7-9 to TRBJ1-3; 7 bases are a match to TRBD1. The CDR3 length is 14 residues. V gave up 4 bases and J gave up 5 bases; unmatched junction bases: 5. Germline lookup yields CDR1 SEHNR and CDR2 FQNEAQ (reference sequence).

The V gene is TRBV6-1, the J gene TRBJ2-5, with a weak D call TRBD1 (6 bases). Germline V gene data show CDR1 as MNHNS and CDR2 as SASEGT. The CDR3 sequence is 14 residues long. V shed 5 bases and J shed 2 bases, with 12 bases lying between them. The DNA for the CDR3 is TGTGCCAGCAGTTTACTACAGGGACAAGAGACCCAGTACTTC. Its translation is CASSLLQGQETQYF.

This sequence joins TRBV11-2 and TRBJ2-3, with D possibly TRBD2 on 5 matching bases. The CDR3 length is 13 residues. CDR1 SGHAT and CDR2 FQNNGV come from the germline V gene. V was clipped by 5 bases and J by 2 bases, with 8 bases between them. The CDR3 DNA follows: TGTGCCAGCAGCCCAGACTACACAGATACGCAGTATTTT. It encodes CASSPDYTDTQYF.

J is TRBJ2-5 and V is TRBV29-1, with 14 positions matching TRBD2. The CDR3 covers 14 residues. Unmatched junction bases numbered 3, after V lost 5 bases and J lost 4 bases. The V gene's germline CDR1 is SQVTM and CDR2 ANQGSEA. This CDR3 is CSVRGTSGRETQYF. In nucleotides, the CDR3 is TGCAGCGTTCGTGGGACTAGCGGGAGAGAGACCCAGTACTTC.

This clone has a single count. V usage is TRBV28 and J usage is TRBJ1-2, with D possibly being TRBD1 (6 bases). CDR1 is MDHEN and CDR2 is SYDVKM in the germline V gene. Trimming took off 4 bases at V and 4 bases at J, with 10 bases between the two ends. The CDR3 has 13 amino acids. The DNA for the CDR3 is TGTGCCAGCAGTTACGGACAGTTCTATGGCTACACCTTC. Translating gives CASSYGQFYGYTF.

To note about this clone: The same CDR3 can be traced to other DNA sequences in this sample. The chain employs TRBV7-2 and TRBJ2-7; 8 bases agree with TRBD2. This CDR3 spans 15 amino acids. Trimming at V came to 1 base and at J to 1 base, leaving 3 bases not matched to a gene. Germline V CDR1 and CDR2: SGHTA, FQGNSA. The CDR3 loop reads CASSLDPGGSYEQYF. CDR3 bases: TGTGCCAGCAGCTTAGATCCGGGGGGGTCCTACGAGCAGTACTTC.

V usage is TRBV18 and J usage is TRBJ2-7; 7 nucleotides align to TRBD1. CDR1 is KGHSH, CDR2 LQKENI, per germline. V lost 6 bases and J lost 6; bases outside the gene matches: 8. The CDR3 is made up of 13 amino acids. The CDR3 spells CASSPLTGFEQYF. CDR3 in DNA: TGTGCCAGCTCGCCCTTGACAGGGTTCGAGCAGTACTTC.

The chain joins TRBV5-5 to TRBJ2-5; D remains ambiguous. CDR1 and CDR2 (germline): SGHKS, YYEKEE (reference sequence). This CDR3 is 13 amino acids long. Trimming took 0 bases from V and 4 from J, leaving 7 bases between them. In DNA, the CDR3 is TGTGCCAGCAGCTTGGCGAGAATAGAGACCCAGTACTTC. Amino acids: CASSLARIETQYF.

The chain couples TRBV5-4 to TRBJ1-3; 9 nucleotides match TRBD1. CDR3 length: 15 amino acids. Per the germline V gene, CDR1 is SGHNT and CDR2 is YYREEE (reference sequence). The V segment lost 4 bases and the J segment 1 base; nucleotides outside the gene matches: 3. CDR3 nucleotide sequence: TGTGCCAGCAGCCGAGGACAGGGGTCTGGAAACACCATATATTTT. Translating gives CASSRGQGSGNTIYF. Supplemented by reference TRBV5-4 and TRBJ1-3, the full variable domain reads ETGVTQSPTHLIKTRGQQVTLRCSSQSGHNTVSWYQQALGQGPQFIFQYYREEENGRGNFPPRFSGLQFPNYSSELNVNALELDDSALYLCASSRGQGSGNTIYFGEGSWLTVV.

The chain recombines TRBV27 with TRBJ1-1; 7 bases agree with TRBD1. The V gene end was trimmed by 6 bases and the J gene end by 3 bases; junction bases not matched to a gene: 10. CDR3 length: 15 amino acids. Germline V CDR1 and CDR2: MNHEY, SMNVEV (reference sequence). Here the CDR3 reads CASRAGQFIHTEAFF. The CDR3 bases are TGTGCCAGCAGAGCGGGACAGTTTATCCACACTGAAGCTTTCTTT.

This chain links TRBV9 with TRBJ1-3, with a possible D match to TRBD1 (5 bases). The CDR3 has 17 amino acids. CDR1 and CDR2 from the germline V gene are SGDLS and YYNGEE. V dropped 3 bases and J dropped 4 bases, with 20 bases sitting between them. The CDR3 loop is CASSGTRAATRGNTIYF. The DNA for the CDR3 is TGTGCCAGCAGCGGGACAAGAGCAGCCACTCGGGGAAACACCATATATTTT.

The chain has TRBV2 and TRBJ2-7; D ambiguous. Trimming removed 4 bases from V and 3 bases from J, with 7 bases in between. The germline V gene has CDR1 SNHLY and CDR2 FYNNEI. The CDR3 loop spans 12 amino acids. This chain's CDR3 is CASSAENYEQYF. DNA of the CDR3: TGTGCCAGCAGTGCTGAAAACTACGAGCAGTACTTC.

In regard to this clone: Different DNA sequences within this sample yield the same CDR3. The rearrangement links TRBV5-1 to TRBJ1-1; 7 nucleotides line up with TRBD1. V lost 1 base to trimming and J lost 1 base; unmatched junction nucleotides: 1. Germline loops: CDR1 SGHRS, CDR2 YFSETQ. The CDR3 spans 14 residues. This CDR3 reads CASSLRTGNTEAFF. As DNA, the CDR3 is TGCGCCAGCAGCTTGCGGACAGGGAACACTGAAGCTTTCTTT.

The V and J genes are TRBV19 and TRBJ2-6; TRBD1 agrees at 7 bases. In germline, CDR1 is LNHDA, CDR2 SQIVND (reference sequence). V was clipped by 6 bases and J by 2 bases; unmatched bases: 13. The CDR3 has 18 residues. The CDR3 coding sequence is TGTGCCAGTAGCTTTCCGTCGACAGGGATTCCTGGGGCCAACGTCCTGACTTTC. Translating it yields CASSFPSTGIPGANVLTF.

The gene calls are TRBV10-1 and TRBJ2-1, with unresolved D. V lost 0 bases to trimming and J lost 2 bases, with 5 bases between them. The CDR3 extends over 14 amino acids. Per the germline V gene, CDR1 is WNHNN and CDR2 is SYGVQD (reference sequence). The DNA for the CDR3 is TGCGCCAGCAGTGAGTCAGGCACCTACAATGAGCAGTTCTTC. This codes for CASSESGTYNEQFF.

The chain uses TRBV28 and TRBJ1-2, with 7 bases lining up with TRBD1. With V trimmed by 6 bases and J by 5 bases, 12 bases remained unmatched. The CDR3 is 15 residues long. Germline V gene data show CDR1 as MDHEN and CDR2 as SYDVKM. DNA of the CDR3: TGTGCCAGCAGCAACCCCGACAGGGTAACATATGGCTACACCTTC. Its protein is CASSNPDRVTYGYTF.

The chain employs TRBV6-5 and TRBJ2-1, with D perhaps matching TRBD1 or TRBD2 (5 bases each). The CDR3 loop spans 16 amino acids. V lost 0 bases and J lost 2, with 11 bases in between. In germline, CDR1 is MNHEY, CDR2 SVGAGI. DNA of the CDR3: TGTGCCAGCAGTTACTCAGGCAGGGACGCCTACAATGAGCAGTTCTTC. This sequence encodes CASSYSGRDAYNEQFF.

The chain uses TRBV7-2 and TRBJ2-4; D perhaps matches TRBD1 (6 bases). Germline V gene lookup returns CDR1 SGHTA and CDR2 FQGNSA. The CDR3 runs 14 residues. V was trimmed by 5 bases and J by 11 bases, leaving 19 bases between them. The chain's CDR3 is CASSPGQLGPVQYF. The CDR3 bases are TGTGCCAGCAGCCCCGGACAGCTCGGCCCGGTTCAGTACTTC.

The J gene is TRBJ2-7, the V gene TRBV13; 7 bases are a match to TRBD2. J lost 3 bases, V lost 2 bases, and 10 bases had no gene match. This CDR3 contains 16 residues. Germline CDR1 and CDR2: PRHDT and FYEKMQ (reference sequence). The CDR3 DNA is TGTGCCAGCAGCTTAACAGCGGGGCCCTTTTACTACGAGCAGTACTTC. Its protein product is CASSLTAGPFYYEQYF.

This chain joins TRBV5-4 and TRBJ2-1, with a possible D match to TRBD1 (5 bases). Trimming took 3 bases from V and 4 from J, leaving 14 bases between them. Per germline, CDR1 SGHNT and CDR2 YYREEE (reference sequence). The CDR3 loop spans 15 amino acids. CDR3 in amino acids: CASSSGPTGYNEQFF. CDR3 nucleotide sequence: TGTGCCAGCAGCTCAGGACCCACAGGTTACAATGAGCAGTTCTTC.

The chain joins TRBV5-4 to TRBJ1-2; perhaps TRBD1 as D (5 bases). Trimming stripped 1 base from V and 4 bases from J, with 11 bases between. This CDR3 contains 14 residues. From germline, CDR1 is SGHNT and CDR2 YYREEE (reference sequence). The CDR3 spells CASSLRTGPYGYTF. CDR3 nucleotide sequence: TGTGCCAGCAGCTTGCGTACAGGCCCCTATGGCTACACCTTC.

The rearrangement uses TRBV18 and TRBJ1-4, with TRBD1 as a possible D gene (6 bases). The germline V gene has CDR1 KGHSH and CDR2 LQKENI. The germline V and J ends were trimmed by 1 base and 4 bases, with 16 bases remaining between them. CDR3 length equals 17 residues. The DNA of the CDR3 is TGTGCCAGCTCACCACGGGACAAAGGAACCATTAATGAAAAACTGTTTTTT. This codes for CASSPRDKGTINEKLFF.

On this clone: Other DNA sequences in this sample translate to the same CDR3. J is TRBJ2-3 and V is TRBV28; possibly TRBD2 for D (7 bases). This CDR3 has 15 residues. Germline V gives CDR1 MDHEN, CDR2 SYDVKM. V shed 3 bases and J shed 1 base, with 11 bases lying between them. This CDR3 reads CASSLGGAGTDTQYF. Here the CDR3 DNA reads TGTGCCAGCAGTTTGGGGGGGGCTGGCACAGATACGCAGTATTTT.

The chain couples TRBV5-5 to TRBJ1-3; weak D call: TRBD1 (6 bases). CDR3 length: 15 amino acids. Germline-derived CDR1 and CDR2 are SGHKS and YYEKEE (reference sequence). V was trimmed by 4 bases and J by 2 bases, leaving 13 bases between them. CDR3 coding DNA: TGTGCCAGCAGCCTGACAGGAGGCACTGGAAACACCATATATTTT. It encodes CASSLTGGTGNTIYF. Full variable domain (missing parts from reference TRBV5-5 and TRBJ1-3): DAGVTQSPTHLIKTRGQQVTLRCSPISGHKSVSWYQQVLGQGPQFIFQYYEKEERGRGNFPDRFSARQFPNYSSELNVNALLLGDSALYLCASSLTGGTGNTIYFGEGSWLTVV.

About this clone: The identical CDR3 is also encoded by other nucleotide sequences in the sample. V and J are TRBV6-5 and TRBJ1-2; 7 nucleotides agree with TRBD1. This CDR3 has 14 amino acids. The V segment lost 5 bases and the J segment 0 bases; nucleotides outside the gene matches: 3. Germline V gene lookup returns CDR1 MNHEY and CDR2 SVGAGI. CDR3 region: CASSRTGANYGYTF. CDR3 nucleotides: TGTGCCAGCAGTAGGACAGGCGCTAACTATGGCTACACCTTC.

The CDR3 loop reads CASRGQIMNTEAFF. The CDR3 nucleotides read TGTGCCAGTAGGGGACAAATCATGAACACTGAAGCTTTCTTT. The chain couples TRBV7-9 to TRBJ1-1, with a weak D call TRBD1 (6 bases). Trimming shortened V by 9 bases and J by 0 bases, and 14 bases separated the two germline ends. This CDR3 has 14 residues. Germline V CDR1 and CDR2: SEHNR, FQNEAQ (reference sequence).

This chain uses TRBV6-5 with TRBJ2-5; D not resolved. The V gene's germline CDR1 is MNHEY and CDR2 SVGAGI. Between the trimmed V and J ends, which lost 4 bases and 3 bases, there was a span of 9 bases. The CDR3 sequence is 13 residues long. The CDR3 loop reads CASSSVLKETQYF. The CDR3 DNA is TGTGCCAGCAGTTCCGTCCTAAAAGAGACCCAGTACTTC.

The chain is built from TRBV5-1 and TRBJ2-3; D is unresolved. Germline V gene data show CDR1 as SGHRS and CDR2 as YFSETQ. The CDR3 is made up of 16 amino acids. Trimming left V 4 bases short and J 0 bases short, with 15 bases between. CDR3 residues: CASSPAPSASTDTQYF. The DNA of the CDR3 is TGCGCCAGCAGCCCTGCCCCCAGCGCCAGCACAGATACGCAGTATTTT.

The chain carries TRBV19 and TRBJ1-1; 10 positions match TRBD1. V was clipped by 3 bases and J by 0 bases; unmatched bases: 1. Looked up from germline, CDR1 is LNHDA and CDR2 is SQIVND (reference sequence). The CDR3 loop spans 15 amino acids. The CDR3, as DNA: TGTGCCAGTAGTATTGGGACAGGGGTGAACACTGAAGCTTTCTTT. This gives the protein CASSIGTGVNTEAFF. Combining the CDR3 with reference TRBV19 and TRBJ1-1 gives the whole variable domain DGGITQSPKYLFRKEGQNVTLSCEQNLNHDAMYWYRQDPGQGLRLIYYSQIVNDFQKGDIAEGYSVSREKKESFPLTVTSAQKNPTAFYLCASSIGTGVNTEAFFGQGTRLTVV.

The J gene is TRBJ1-5, the V gene TRBV27; maybe TRBD1 (5 bases). CDR1 MNHEY and CDR2 SMNVEV come from the germline V gene (reference sequence). Deletions cut 4 bases from V and 0 bases from J, with 10 bases between. The CDR3 length is 15 residues. The CDR3 loop reads CASSYVGHSNQPQHF. The CDR3 nucleotides read TGTGCCAGCAGTTACGTGGGGCATAGCAATCAGCCCCAGCATTTT.

The rearrangement uses TRBV20-1 and TRBJ2-3; the D is unclear. This CDR3 is 11 amino acids long. CDR1 DFQATT and CDR2 SNEGSKA come from the germline V gene (reference sequence). The V end was cut by 2 bases, the J end by 5 bases, with 5 bases between. This CDR3 is CSARPIDTQYF. The CDR3 region has the DNA TGCAGTGCTAGACCGATAGATACGCAGTATTTT.